This T cell receptor (beta chain) was retrieved from a study of blood T cell repertoires in COVID-19. Study context: The origin of the acute and convalescent COVID-19 samples was the United States, Italy and Spain. PBMCs, B-cell-depleted T cells, or T cells were the source of the cDNA or gDNA that made up the material.

This clone was seen a handful of times. Assay used: immunoSEQ multiplex PCR; TCRdb lists only in-frame clones, some missing. The sample yields some 140,000 clones, around four fifths seen once. The germline CDR1 and CDR2 sequences are LNHDA and SQIVND (reference sequence). V was shortened by 5 bases and J by 6 bases, with 7 bases between the two germline ends. This CDR3 region has 12 residues. The material sequenced was peripheral blood. The rearrangement links TRBV19 to TRBJ2-2, with D possibly matching TRBD2 (5 bases). This receptor was taken from an older man with acute or convalescent COVID-19. The CDR3 DNA reads TGTGCCAGTAGTGTCGGGGCCGGGGAGCTGTTTTTT. It is translated as CASSVGAGELFF.